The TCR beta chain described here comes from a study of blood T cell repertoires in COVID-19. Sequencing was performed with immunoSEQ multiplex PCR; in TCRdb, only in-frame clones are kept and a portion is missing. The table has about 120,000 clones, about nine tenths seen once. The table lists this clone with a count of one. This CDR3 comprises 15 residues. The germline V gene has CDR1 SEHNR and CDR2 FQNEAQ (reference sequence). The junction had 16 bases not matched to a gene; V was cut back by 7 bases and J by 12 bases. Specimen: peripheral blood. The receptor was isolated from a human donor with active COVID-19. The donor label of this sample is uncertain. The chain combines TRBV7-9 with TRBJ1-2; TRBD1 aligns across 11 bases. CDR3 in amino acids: CASNLLLGQGAGNTF. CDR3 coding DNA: TGTGCCAGCAACCTGTTACTAGGACAGGGGGCGGGAAACACCTTC.